This T cell receptor beta chain was captured in a study of beta chain features in type 1 diabetes (dated by TCRdb to 2016 to 2018). Background for the entire study: No differences in mean age, gender distribution, total cell number or subset yield were found between patients and healthy donors. The study compared the TCRB repertoires of sorted circulating CD4+ T cell subsets in recently diagnosed type 1 diabetes patients with those in matched healthy donors. Regulatory and stem cell-like memory subsets were obtained from only 8 patients and roughly eight healthy donors, while naive and central memory subsets were obtained from all 30 or so donors. Across all samples, almost 110 million sorted cells were examined, and cell number per subset correlated strongly with RNA yield. Points the paper makes about the study in general: Only small numbers of individuals were included in the HLA sub-analyses, which left unresolved whether HLA type had any influence on TCRB rearrangement. Naive, central memory and regulatory TCRB repertoires appeared more similar among patients than among healthy donors. Shorter templates might have been favored by PCR, but patient and control samples were amplified and corrected together, so both groups would have been affected equally by any skew. Sequencing cDNA rather than genomic DNA could over-represent highly expressing activated cells, although activation and CD3 levels did not differ between groups. At VDJ recombination sites, patients with type 1 diabetes made fewer insertions and deleted more nucleotides, a pattern implying thymic rearrangement abnormalities. A moderate but significant shortening of TCRB CDR3 length was observed in type 1 diabetes patients in all four CD4+ subsets.

The entire isolated RNA was reverse transcribed using the High Capacity cDNA Reverse Transcription Kit, and thus expressed TCRB transcripts were sequenced. Deep immunoSEQ sequencing was performed on naive, central memory and regulatory T cell samples, with an average of around 3.5 million total reads per sample. Sorted cells were lysed in RLT buffer, and RNA was extracted using DNase-treated RNeasy Micro or Mini kits according to cell number. To prevent cross-contamination, each cell subset was processed individually, whereas patient and healthy donor samples were processed jointly. The immunoSEQ multiplex PCR was used to amplify TCRB sequences from cDNA, generating 87-bp fragments that spanned the CDR3 region. Sequencing of the amplicons was performed on the Illumina HiSeq platform. In the authors' own workflow: Synthetic template baselines were used to correct PCR bias computationally, reads within Hamming distance 2 were collapsed, and singletons that could not be merged were discarded. Reads were aligned against IMGT to assign V, D and J genes, CDR3 length and insertions or deletions at six rearrangement sites. Clonotype counts were normalized to sorted cell number within each subset before computing true diversity and Gini coefficients with the tcR R package. The overlap coefficient, calculated on TCRB nucleotide sequences, was used to measure repertoire sharing. Out-of-frame TCRB sequences from naive cells were analyzed to stand in for the pre-selection repertoire. TCRdb took over this immuneACCESS table, retaining in-frame rearrangements with V and J assigned. Such tables are incomplete; in checked studies, under half of the missing clones stem from an unresolved V gene, and the remainder is unexplained. D and trimming were read from the DNA, whereas the V and J calls and clone size are those reported in that table. The sample profile shows 450,000 or so clones; 9.5% to 12% of them were found once. The ten biggest clones cover about 0.042% of the sample.

From each donor, a single peripheral blood sample of approximately 0.11 L on average was drawn into heparinised tubes. Naive, central memory, regulatory and stem cell-like memory CD4+ T cells were sorted on a BD FACSAria II using a panel including CD45RO, CCR7, CD25, CD127, CD95 and CD27. Every sorted population had a purity above 95%. Right away, PBMCs were isolated by Lymphoprep density gradient centrifugation and were stained directly, with no culture step. Samples were stained and sorted in pairs, with one healthy donor and one patient per experiment, so that batch effects were minimized. This clone was detected only a few times. The specificity of this receptor is unknown. Per-base qualities were not stored, and no clone one base away is much larger. The germline V gene encodes CDR1 SGDLS and CDR2 YYNGEE. The cysteine opens and the phenylalanine closes a CDR3 of 14 amino acids. Left in the record is the CDR3 DNA by itself, 42 bases read in frame from the first base. V is shortened by 0 bases, J by 7 bases, and the region joining them spans 12 bases.

The chain uses TRBV9 and TRBJ2-3, with no D gene named confidently. The sequence came from a woman between 18 and 30 years old in good health. The sample taken for sequencing was naive CD4+ T cells from blood. This sample's cell subset or site label indicates: true naive CD4+ T cells. The CDR3 corresponds to CASSVATWSNTQYF. The DNA reads as follows: TGTGCCAGCAGCGTAGCTACTTGGTCGAATACGCAGTATTTT.